Listed below are T cell receptor beta chains from one sample, sequenced in a study of beta chain features in type 1 diabetes. Produced via immunoSEQ multiplex PCR; TCRdb's table is partial and in-frame only. Of roughly 260,000 clones in the sample, roughly 20% were seen once. The specimen was naive CD4+ T cells from blood. The receptors come from a middle-aged woman with type 1 diabetes. CDR3s include the opening cysteine and the closing phenylalanine or tryptophan.

CDR3 length	V gene	CDR3 protein
13	TRBV7-9	CASSPSLNQPQHF
12	TRBV7-3	CADRDSTDTQYF
15	TRBV13	CASSLERGRRTEAFF
15	TRBV5-1	CASSFTSGYYNEQFF
16	TRBV28	CASGGLPNSGANVLTF
13	TRBV7-3	CASSPRQDGVAFF
19	TRBV30	CAWSVRTSGPWESYNEQFF
15	TRBV7-9	CASSFVGGGVETQYF
15	TRBV15	CATSRDRRDSREQFF
16	TRBV28	CASSPARDSGANVLTF
15	TRBV9	CASSVTSGGYNEQFF
15	TRBV7-9	CASSFTSGSTDTQYF
15	TRBV5-4	CASSLGTGGGRKAFF
15	TRBV29-1	CSVEGTGNRITEAFF
13	TRBV7-3	CASSPQGNTEAFF
14	TRBV29-1	CSVRQGLESYEQYF
15	TRBV27	CASKGLAFATDTQYF
8	TRBV20-1	CSALEAFF
14	TRBV27	CASSHTSGHNEQFF
14	TRBV29-1	CSVGTSGRSETQYF
17	TRBV18	CASSPTRAVSGANVLTF
12	TRBV30	CAWIYQGTEAFF
14	TRBV18	CASSRAQGADGYTF
13	TRBV28	CASSGALGSEQYF
13	TRBV6-6	CASSSYESTEAFF
13	TRBV5-1	CASKPGLAYEQYF